The 28 T cell receptor beta chains in this list originate from one sample, sequenced in a study of T cell responses to AZD1222 COVID-19 vaccine. Generated by immunoSEQ multiplex PCR, the TCRdb table keeps only in-frame clones and is missing some. Found here are 150,000 or so clones, about 87% of them singletons; the top ten hold under 3.5%. The sequenced sample was peripheral blood, obtained on day 0 of MenACWY control vaccination. The receptors were sampled from an adult in good health.

The chain has TRBV24-1 and TRBJ2-5; the D is unclear. V was cut by 5 bases and J by 0 bases, with 6 bases left in between. This CDR3 has 13 residues. The germline CDR1 and CDR2 sequences are KGHDR and SFDVKD. This CDR3 is CATSGPDQETQYF. CDR3 DNA: TGTGCCACCAGTGGTCCAGACCAAGAGACCCAGTACTTC.

This clone was found once. The rearrangement links TRBV25-1 to TRBJ2-7, with TRBD2 as a possible D gene (5 bases). The V gene lost 3 bases and the J gene lost 0 bases, with 9 bases spanning the gap. The CDR3 consists of 14 residues. Germline CDR1 reads MGHDK; CDR2 reads SYGVNS. CDR3 DNA: TGTGCCAGCAGTGAGAGGGTGAGCTCCTACGAGCAGTACTTC. Translation: CASSERVSSYEQYF.

The rearrangement uses TRBV27 and TRBJ1-4, with a tentative D call TRBD1 (6 bases). Germline loops: CDR1 MNHEY, CDR2 SMNVEV (reference sequence). This CDR3 region has 15 residues. Trimming left V 2 bases short and J 2 bases short, with 9 bases between. For the CDR3, the DNA is TGTGCCAGCAGTTTAAGGGGGTTCACTAATGAAAAACTGTTTTTT. It codes for CASSLRGFTNEKLFF.

This sequence joins TRBV6-2 or TRBV6-3 and TRBJ2-7; 12 positions agree with TRBD2. Germline CDR1 reads MNHEY; CDR2 reads SVGEGT. CDR3 size: 19 residues. V was pared by 0 bases and J by 6 bases, with 15 bases of the junction left unmatched. The CDR3 loop is CASSYSYRLAGGPVGEQYF. CDR3 bases: TGTGCCAGCAGTTACTCCTACCGGCTAGCGGGAGGGCCTGTAGGCGAGCAGTACTTC.

The rearrangement joins TRBV4-2 to TRBJ2-7; 10 bases line up with TRBD2. Trimming cost V 4 bases and J 3 bases; bases outside gene matches: 9. CDR1 is LGHNA, CDR2 YNFKEQ, per germline. The CDR3 spans 16 residues. The CDR3 coding sequence is TGTGCCAGCAGCCGCCCCGGGGCTAGCGGGAGCTACGAGCAGTACTTC. The encoded protein is CASSRPGASGSYEQYF.

The chain has TRBV29-1 and TRBJ2-7; D is undetermined. Germline V gene lookup returns CDR1 SQVTM and CDR2 ANQGSEA. The CDR3 spans 12 residues. The germline V and J ends were trimmed by 2 bases and 2 bases, with 7 bases remaining between them. CDR3 loop: CSVERNPYEQYF. The CDR3 nucleotides are TGCAGCGTTGAACGGAACCCCTACGAGCAGTACTTC.

The V gene is TRBV4-3, the J gene TRBJ1-2; D is undetermined. This CDR3 is built from 12 residues. Trimming pared 0 bases from V and 7 bases from J, leaving 6 bases between. CDR1 is LGHNA and CDR2 is YSLEER in the germline V gene. The CDR3 region is CASSQDPGGYTF. The CDR3 DNA sequence: TGCGCCAGCAGCCAAGATCCGGGTGGCTACACCTTC.

The V call is TRBV2, the J call TRBJ2-7; D may correspond to TRBD1 or TRBD2 (5 bases each). The length of the CDR3 is 11 residues. CDR1 is SNHLY, CDR2 FYNNEI, per germline. V dropped 6 bases and J dropped 6 bases, with 9 bases sitting between them. Written as DNA, the CDR3 is TGTGCCAGCAGGGTGAGGGGCGAGCAGTACTTC. Its translation: CASRVRGEQYF.

The chain joins TRBV6-5 to TRBJ2-3; 7 nucleotides agree with TRBD2. Germline-derived CDR1 and CDR2 are MNHEY and SVGAGI. The CDR3 spans 16 residues. V was clipped by 1 base and J by 0 bases; unmatched bases: 4. The CDR3 region is CASSYFASGSTDTQYF. The CDR3 coding sequence is TGTGCCAGCAGTTACTTCGCTAGCGGTAGCACAGATACGCAGTATTTT.

The V gene is TRBV19, the J gene TRBJ1-1; D call uncertain. The CDR3 contains 13 residues. Germline V CDR1 and CDR2: LNHDA, SQIVND (reference sequence). The V end was cut by 8 bases, the J end by 6 bases, with 16 bases between. DNA of the CDR3: TGTGCCAGTCGATTCACAGAAAGAGCTGAAGCTTTCTTT. It is translated as CASRFTERAEAFF.

This chain connects TRBV27 to TRBJ2-7, with D possibly being TRBD1 (5 bases). With 11 bases removed from V and 2 bases from J, the gap between germline ends came to 19 bases. CDR1 is MNHEY and CDR2 is SMNVEV in the germline V gene (reference sequence). The CDR3 spans 14 residues. The CDR3 coding sequence is TGTGCCGTCCGACAGTCGATAGATCCCTACGAGCAGTACTTC. Translated, it gives CAVRQSIDPYEQYF.

The V and J genes are TRBV6-5 and TRBJ2-7, with D tentatively TRBD1 or TRBD2 (5 bases each). The CDR3 consists of 15 residues. V lost 6 bases and J lost 5, with 20 bases in between. Germline CDR1 and CDR2: MNHEY and SVGAGI. The CDR3 region has the DNA TGTGCCAGCAGAACCGCCGGGACCCCGAATCACGAGCAGTACTTC. Its translation: CASRTAGTPNHEQYF.

V gene TRBV5-1 combines with J gene TRBJ2-7; weak D call: TRBD1 (6 bases). Germline-derived CDR1 and CDR2 are SGHRS and YFSETQ. Trimming stripped 0 bases from V and 6 bases from J, with 7 bases between. The CDR3 is 12 amino acids. The CDR3 here is CASSLDRAEQYF. CDR3 coding DNA: TGCGCCAGCAGCTTGGACAGGGCCGAGCAGTACTTC.

This chain joins TRBV11-3 and TRBJ2-1; 7 bases map to TRBD2. Germline CDR1 is SGHNT and CDR2 is YENEEA. V lost 1 base to trimming and J lost 7 bases; unmatched junction nucleotides: 10. The CDR3 consists of 16 residues. The CDR3 reads CASSLGPAGEANEQFF. The CDR3 bases are TGTGCCAGCAGCTTAGGGCCGGCGGGAGAAGCGAATGAGCAGTTCTTC. Full variable domain (missing parts from reference TRBV11-3 and TRBJ2-1): EAGVVQSPRYKIIEKKQPVAFWCNPISGHNTLYWYLQNLGQGPELLIRYENEEAVDDSQLPKDRFSAERLKGVDSTLKIQPAELGDSAVYLCASSLGPAGEANEQFFGPGTRLTVL.

The chain carries TRBV7-2 and TRBJ1-1; tentatively, D is TRBD1 (6 bases). Germline loops: CDR1 SGHTA, CDR2 FQGNSA. V was cut by 4 bases and J by 8 bases, with 14 bases left in between. The CDR3 extends over 13 amino acids. The CDR3 spells CASSSGRGVEAFF. Here the CDR3 DNA reads TGTGCCAGCAGCTCCGGAAGGGGGGTAGAAGCTTTCTTT.

The rearrangement uses TRBV11-3 and TRBJ2-1; 10 nucleotides line up with TRBD2. V shed 2 bases and J 8 bases; nucleotides not matched to a gene: 6. CDR1 is SGHNT and CDR2 is YENEEA in the germline V gene. The CDR3 spans 15 residues. For the CDR3, the DNA is TGTGCCAGCAGCTTATCACTAGCGGGGCTCGATGAGCAGTTCTTC. Protein product: CASSLSLAGLDEQFF.

The rearrangement links TRBV30 to TRBJ1-2, with D possibly TRBD1 on 5 matching bases. CDR3 length equals 15 residues. CDR1 is GTSNPN and CDR2 is SVGIG in the germline V gene (reference sequence). The V end lost 4 bases, the J end lost 7 bases, and 22 bases lay between the germline ends. The CDR3 DNA is TGTGCCTGGACGCCAGCGGGGCCAAGTGGACTTGGCTACACCTTC. This translates into CAWTPAGPSGLGYTF.

The gene calls are TRBV11-3 and TRBJ2-1; 8 bases line up with TRBD2. Germline V gene sequence: CDR1 SGHNT, CDR2 YENEEA. The CDR3 loop spans 17 amino acids. With 1 base clipped from V and 10 bases from J, the junction kept 15 bases outside the gene matches. CDR3 protein: CASSLGWEAGENAEQFF. In DNA, the CDR3 is TGTGCCAGCAGCTTAGGTTGGGAAGCGGGAGAGAATGCGGAGCAGTTCTTC.

This rearrangement joins TRBV18 to TRBJ1-2; D not resolved. V was clipped by 5 bases and J by 7 bases, with 17 bases between them. The germline CDR1 and CDR2 sequences are KGHSH and LQKENI. The CDR3 is 14 amino acids. In DNA form, the CDR3 reads TGTGCCAGCTCAGATGGCCAGCGGCTGCGTGGCTACACCTTC. It encodes CASSDGQRLRGYTF. Using reference TRBV18 and TRBJ1-2 for the parts outside the CDR3, the full variable domain is NAGVMQNPRHLVRRRGQEARLRCSPMKGHSHVYWYRQLPEEGLKFMVYLQKENIIDESGMPKERFSAEFPKEGPSILRIQQVVRGDSAAYFCASSDGQRLRGYTFGSGTRLTVV.

The chain links TRBV5-8 to TRBJ1-6, with unresolved D. CDR1 and CDR2 (germline): SGHTS, YDEGEE. V was pared by 4 bases and J by 7 bases, with 12 bases between. The CDR3 is 14 residues long. The CDR3 spells CASSVVAGNSPLHF. CDR3 DNA: TGTGCCAGCAGCGTGGTCGCGGGGAATTCACCCCTCCACTTT.

In DNA, the CDR3 is TGCGCCAGCAGCCCAGCGGGAGTTGTGCACTACGAGCAGTACTTC. Translated, it gives CASSPAGVVHYEQYF. The V gene is TRBV5-1, the J gene TRBJ2-7; 8 nucleotides line up with TRBD2. The trim removed 4 bases at V and 3 bases at J, leaving 9 bases unmatched. The germline CDR1 and CDR2 sequences are SGHRS and YFSETQ. The CDR3 covers 15 residues. Using reference TRBV5-1 and TRBJ2-7 for the parts outside the CDR3, the full variable domain is KAGVTQTPRYLIKTRGQQVTLSCSPISGHRSVSWYQQTPGQGLQFLFEYFSETQRNKGNFPGRFSGRQFSNSRSEMNVSTLELGDSALYLCASSPAGVVHYEQYFGPGTRLTVT.

V gene TRBV9 combines with J gene TRBJ2-2; D unclear. CDR3 size: 14 residues. The germline V gene encodes CDR1 SGDLS and CDR2 YYNGEE. Trimming left V 2 bases short and J 4 bases short, with 9 bases between. CDR3 residues: CASSVAVSTGELFF. Written as DNA, the CDR3 is TGTGCCAGCAGCGTTGCGGTTAGCACCGGGGAGCTGTTTTTT.

The chain has TRBV6-6 and TRBJ2-1; 13 bases map to TRBD2. The V segment lost 7 bases and the J segment 7 bases; nucleotides outside the gene matches: 4. Germline V gene data show CDR1 as MNHNY and CDR2 as SVGAGI (reference sequence). The CDR3 has 14 amino acids. CDR3 nucleotide sequence: TGTGCCAGCAATCCGACTAGCGGGAGGAATGAGCAGTTCTTC. Translating it yields CASNPTSGRNEQFF.

The chain combines TRBV11-3 with TRBJ2-7; D call uncertain. Trimming stripped 4 bases from V and 4 bases from J, with 17 bases between. Germline values: CDR1 SGHNT, CDR2 YENEEA. This CDR3 region has 15 residues. The CDR3 spells CASSSLGQTYYEQYF. The CDR3 DNA reads as TGTGCCAGCAGCTCCCTAGGGCAGACTTATTACGAGCAGTACTTC. Looking up the rest from reference TRBV11-3 and TRBJ2-7 gives the full variable domain: EAGVVQSPRYKIIEKKQPVAFWCNPISGHNTLYWYLQNLGQGPELLIRYENEEAVDDSQLPKDRFSAERLKGVDSTLKIQPAELGDSAVYLCASSSLGQTYYEQYFGPGTRLTVT.

CDR3 sequence (DNA): TGTGCCAGCAGTTCCCTTACCAGGGGGAGGGCTTTCTTT. This encodes CASSSLTRGRAFF. The genes are TRBV28 and TRBJ1-1; 7 nucleotides line up with TRBD1. V lost 4 bases and J lost 11; bases outside the gene matches: 10. Germline-derived CDR1 and CDR2 are MDHEN and SYDVKM. This CDR3 contains 13 residues.

A word on this clone: Other DNA sequences from this sample encode an identical CDR3 as well. The chain joins TRBV7-2 to TRBJ1-2; D ambiguous. The V and J ends lost 0 bases and 1 base respectively, with 9 bases between them. The CDR3 is made up of 15 amino acids. Germline V gene sequence: CDR1 SGHTA, CDR2 FQGNSA. CDR3 sequence (DNA): TGTGCCAGCAGCTTAGCCCTAGGCGTTAACTATGGCTACACCTTC. Translation gives CASSLALGVNYGYTF.

The chain recombines TRBV7-6 with TRBJ2-7, with D perhaps matching TRBD1 (6 bases). Between the trimmed V and J ends, which lost 5 bases and 0 bases, there was a span of 11 bases. The germline V gene encodes CDR1 SGHVS and CDR2 FNYEAQ. CDR3 length equals 14 residues. DNA of the CDR3: TGTGCCAGCAGCCCCCGGGACAACTCCTACGAGCAGTACTTC. This codes for CASSPRDNSYEQYF.

The genes are TRBV5-6 and TRBJ1-6; TRBD1 is a possible D gene (6 bases). The CDR3 is made up of 13 amino acids. Germline V gene data show CDR1 as SGHDT and CDR2 as YYEEEE. Trimming removed 4 bases at V and 8 bases at J, with 10 bases between. The chain's CDR3 is CASSPNRDSPLHF. In DNA form, the CDR3 reads TGTGCCAGCAGCCCCAACAGGGATTCACCCCTCCACTTT.